This entry features one T cell receptor beta chain sequence. These data are taken from a study of blood T cell repertoires in COVID-19. Study context: Acute and convalescent COVID-19 specimens originated in the United States, Italy and Spain. PBMCs, B-cell-depleted T cells, or T cells provided the cDNA or gDNA that made up the material.

Authors' data handling: Amplification with reference gene primers provided the estimates of nucleated cell counts. The method was immunoSEQ multiplex PCR; TCRdb's version includes in-frame clones alone and lacks a portion of them. For V, J and clone size, that table is used; D and trimming come from the DNA. The sample lists some 150,000 clones; 80% to 90% were seen once. From germline, CDR1 is KGHDR and CDR2 SFDVKD. V was clipped by 1 base and J by 0 bases, with 13 bases between them. CDR3 length: 17 residues. This clonotype was obtained from a woman aged 40-49 years with acute or convalescent COVID-19. The rearrangement links TRBV24-1 to TRBJ2-3, with D possibly matching TRBD2 (5 bases). The sequencing input was peripheral blood. CDR3 sequence reads: CATSDFRGSPSTDTQYF. The CDR3 nucleotides are TGTGCCACCAGTGATTTCCGGGGTTCGCCTAGCACAGATACGCAGTATTTT.